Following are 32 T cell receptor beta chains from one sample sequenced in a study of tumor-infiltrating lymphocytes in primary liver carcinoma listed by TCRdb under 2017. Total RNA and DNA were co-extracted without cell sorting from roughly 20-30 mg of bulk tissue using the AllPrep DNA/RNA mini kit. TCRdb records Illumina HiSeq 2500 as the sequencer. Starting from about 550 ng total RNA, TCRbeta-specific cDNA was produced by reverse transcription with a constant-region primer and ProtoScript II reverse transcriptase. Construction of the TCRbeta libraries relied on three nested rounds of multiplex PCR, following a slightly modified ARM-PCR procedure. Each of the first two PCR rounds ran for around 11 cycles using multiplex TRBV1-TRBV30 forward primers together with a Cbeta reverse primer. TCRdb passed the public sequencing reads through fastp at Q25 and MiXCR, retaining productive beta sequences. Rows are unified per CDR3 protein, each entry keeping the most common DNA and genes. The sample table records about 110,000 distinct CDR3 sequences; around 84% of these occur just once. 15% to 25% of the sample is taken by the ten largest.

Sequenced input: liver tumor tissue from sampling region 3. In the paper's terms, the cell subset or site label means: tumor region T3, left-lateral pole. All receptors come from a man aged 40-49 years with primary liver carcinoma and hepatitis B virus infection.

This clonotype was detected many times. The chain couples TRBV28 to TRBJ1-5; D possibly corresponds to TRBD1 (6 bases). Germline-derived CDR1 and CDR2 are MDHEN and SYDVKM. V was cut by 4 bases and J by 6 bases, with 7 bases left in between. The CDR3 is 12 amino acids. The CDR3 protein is CASSSRGQPQHF. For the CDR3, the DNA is TGTGCCAGCAGTTCCAGGGGTCAGCCCCAGCATTTT.

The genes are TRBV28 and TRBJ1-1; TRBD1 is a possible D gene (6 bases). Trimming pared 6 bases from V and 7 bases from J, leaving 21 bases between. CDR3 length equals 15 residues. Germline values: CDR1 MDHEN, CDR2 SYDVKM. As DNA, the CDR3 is TGTGCCAGCAGCCAATTTGTGGAACAGGGTCTTGAAGCTTTCTTT. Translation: CASSQFVEQGLEAFF.

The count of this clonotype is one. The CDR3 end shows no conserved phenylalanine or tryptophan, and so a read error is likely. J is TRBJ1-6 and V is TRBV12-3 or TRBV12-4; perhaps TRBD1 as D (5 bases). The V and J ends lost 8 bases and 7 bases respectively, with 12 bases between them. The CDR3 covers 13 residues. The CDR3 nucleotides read TGTGCCAGCTCATTGGGGGGAAATTCACCCCTCCACTGC. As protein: CASSLGGNSPLHC.

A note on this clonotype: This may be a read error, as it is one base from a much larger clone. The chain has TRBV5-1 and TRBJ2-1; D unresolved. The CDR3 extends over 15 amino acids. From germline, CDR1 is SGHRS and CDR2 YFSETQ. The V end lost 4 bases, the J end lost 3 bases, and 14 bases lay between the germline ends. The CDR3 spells CASSEPPRLYNEQFF. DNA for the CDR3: TGCGCCAGCAGCGAACCTCCGCGGCTCTACAATGAGCAGTTCTTC.

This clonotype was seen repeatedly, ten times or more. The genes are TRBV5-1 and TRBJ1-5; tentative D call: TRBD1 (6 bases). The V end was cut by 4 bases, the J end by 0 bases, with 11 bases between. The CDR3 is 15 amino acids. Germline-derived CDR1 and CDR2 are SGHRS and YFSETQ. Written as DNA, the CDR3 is TGCGCCAGCAGCCCAGGGGCGAATAGCAATCAGCCCCAGCATTTT. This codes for CASSPGANSNQPQHF.

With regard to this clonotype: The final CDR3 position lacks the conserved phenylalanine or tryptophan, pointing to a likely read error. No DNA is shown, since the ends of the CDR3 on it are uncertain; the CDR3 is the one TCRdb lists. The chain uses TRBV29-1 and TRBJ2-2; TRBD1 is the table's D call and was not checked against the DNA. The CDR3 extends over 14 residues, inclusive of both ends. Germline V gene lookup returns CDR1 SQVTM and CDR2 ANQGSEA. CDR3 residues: CSVLGPGPTVEPFY.

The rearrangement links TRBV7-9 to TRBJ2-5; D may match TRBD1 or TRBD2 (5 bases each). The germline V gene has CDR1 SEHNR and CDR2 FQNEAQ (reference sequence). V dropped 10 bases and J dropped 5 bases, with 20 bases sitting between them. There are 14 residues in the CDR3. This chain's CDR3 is CAIMSTGTLETQYF. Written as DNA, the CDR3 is TGTGCCATCATGTCGACCGGGACGTTGGAGACCCAGTACTTC.

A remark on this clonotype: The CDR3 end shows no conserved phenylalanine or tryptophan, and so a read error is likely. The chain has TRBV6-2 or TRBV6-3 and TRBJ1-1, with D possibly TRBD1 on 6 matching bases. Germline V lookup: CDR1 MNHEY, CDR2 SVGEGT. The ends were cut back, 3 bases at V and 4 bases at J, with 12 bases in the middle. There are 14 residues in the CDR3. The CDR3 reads CASSYCTGLTEAFY. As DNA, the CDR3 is TGTGCCAGCAGTTATTGCACAGGGCTCACTGAAGCTTTCTAT.

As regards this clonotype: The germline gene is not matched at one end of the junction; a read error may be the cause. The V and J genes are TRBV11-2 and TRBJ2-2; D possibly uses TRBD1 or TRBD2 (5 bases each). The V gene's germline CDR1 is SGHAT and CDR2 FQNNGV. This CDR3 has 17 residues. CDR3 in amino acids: CATSPGRAGENTGELFF. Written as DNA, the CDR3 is TGTGCCACCAGCCCGGGGCGGGCTGGGGAAAACACCGGAGAGCTGTTTTTT.

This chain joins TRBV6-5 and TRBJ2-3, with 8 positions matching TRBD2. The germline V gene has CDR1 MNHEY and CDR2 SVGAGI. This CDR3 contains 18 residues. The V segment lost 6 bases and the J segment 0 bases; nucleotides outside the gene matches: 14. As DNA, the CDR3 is TGTGCCAGCAGAGGATGCGGGGGTAGCGGGACTAGCACAGATACGCAGTATTTT. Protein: CASRGCGGSGTSTDTQYF.

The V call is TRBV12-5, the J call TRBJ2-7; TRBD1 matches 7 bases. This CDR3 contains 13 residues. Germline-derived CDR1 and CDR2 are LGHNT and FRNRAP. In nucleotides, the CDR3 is TGTGTCAGTGAGGGGGCTGGTTCCTACGAGCAGTACTTC. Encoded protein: CVSEGAGSYEQYF.

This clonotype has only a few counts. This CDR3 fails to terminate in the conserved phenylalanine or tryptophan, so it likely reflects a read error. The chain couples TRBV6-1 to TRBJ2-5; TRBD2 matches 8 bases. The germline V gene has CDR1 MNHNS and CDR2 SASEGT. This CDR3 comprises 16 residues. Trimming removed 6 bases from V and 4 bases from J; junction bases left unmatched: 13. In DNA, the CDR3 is TGTGCCAGCAGAGTTCGGGGGACTAGTTCCCGAGAGACCCAGTACCTC. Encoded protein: CASRVRGTSSRETQYL.

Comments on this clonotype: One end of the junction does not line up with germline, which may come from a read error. The CDR3 DNA follows: TGTGCCCGCAGCCGGACACTGGCTTCACCACTCCACTTT. Amino acid sequence: CARSRTLASPLHF. The chain joins TRBV11-1 to TRBJ1-6; maybe TRBD1 (5 bases). The germline V gene has CDR1 SGHAT and CDR2 FQDESV (reference sequence). The CDR3 is made up of 13 amino acids.

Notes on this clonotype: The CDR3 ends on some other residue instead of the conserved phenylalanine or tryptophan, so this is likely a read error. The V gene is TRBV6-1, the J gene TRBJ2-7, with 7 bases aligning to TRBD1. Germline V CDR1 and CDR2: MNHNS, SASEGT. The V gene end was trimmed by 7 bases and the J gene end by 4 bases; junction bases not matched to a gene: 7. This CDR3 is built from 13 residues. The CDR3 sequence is CASTRTGSYEQYL. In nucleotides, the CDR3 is TGTGCCAGCACCCGGACAGGTTCATACGAGCAGTACTTA.

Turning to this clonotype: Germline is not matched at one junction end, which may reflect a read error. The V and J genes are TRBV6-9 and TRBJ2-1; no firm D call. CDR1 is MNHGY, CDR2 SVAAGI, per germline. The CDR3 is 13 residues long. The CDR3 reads CGSNSGPYDEQFF. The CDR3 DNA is TGTGGCAGCAATTCCGGCCCTTACGATGAGCAGTTCTTC.

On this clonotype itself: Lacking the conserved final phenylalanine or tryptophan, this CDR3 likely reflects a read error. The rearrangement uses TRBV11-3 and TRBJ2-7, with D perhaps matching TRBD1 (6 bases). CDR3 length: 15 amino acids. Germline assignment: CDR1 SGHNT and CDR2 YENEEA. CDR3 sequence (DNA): TGTGCCAGCACCTTAGATCCCGGGACACCCTACGAGCAGTACATG. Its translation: CASTLDPGTPYEQYM.

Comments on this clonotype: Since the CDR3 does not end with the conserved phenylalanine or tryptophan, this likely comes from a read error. The CDR3: CSVGGRRTSGNRYNEQFL. The CDR3 region has the DNA TGCAGTGTTGGAGGCAGGCGCACTAGCGGGAATCGTTACAATGAGCAGTTCTTA. The V and J genes are TRBV29-1 and TRBJ2-1, with TRBD2 matching 10 bases. The CDR3 sequence is 18 residues long. Per the germline V gene, CDR1 is SQVTM and CDR2 is ANQGSEA.

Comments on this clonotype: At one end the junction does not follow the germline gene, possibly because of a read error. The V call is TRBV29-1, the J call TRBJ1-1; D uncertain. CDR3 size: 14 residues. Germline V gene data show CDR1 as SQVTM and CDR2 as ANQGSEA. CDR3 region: CSVASSTMNAEAFF. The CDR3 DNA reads TGCAGCGTCGCCAGTTCGACGATGAACGCTGAAGCTTTCTTT.

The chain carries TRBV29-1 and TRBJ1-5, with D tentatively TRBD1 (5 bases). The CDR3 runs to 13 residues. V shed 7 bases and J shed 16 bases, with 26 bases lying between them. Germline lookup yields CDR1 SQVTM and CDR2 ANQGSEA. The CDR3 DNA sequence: TGCAGCGCCGGAGGGGAAGCGAATCAGCTCCATCATTTT. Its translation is CSAGGEANQLHHF.

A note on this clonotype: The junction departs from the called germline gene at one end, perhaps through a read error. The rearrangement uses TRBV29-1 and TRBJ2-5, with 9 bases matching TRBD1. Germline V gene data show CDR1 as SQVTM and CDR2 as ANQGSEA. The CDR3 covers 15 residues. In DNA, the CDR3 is TGCGGCGTTGAACCCGACAGGGGGTGGCAAGAGACCCAGTACTTC. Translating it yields CGVEPDRGWQETQYF.

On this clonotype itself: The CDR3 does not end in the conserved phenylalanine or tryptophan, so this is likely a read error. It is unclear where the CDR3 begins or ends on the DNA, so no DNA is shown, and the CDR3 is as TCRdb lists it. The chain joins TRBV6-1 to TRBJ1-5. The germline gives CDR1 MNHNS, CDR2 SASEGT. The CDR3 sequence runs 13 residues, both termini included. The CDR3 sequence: CASSEAHHQPKHL.

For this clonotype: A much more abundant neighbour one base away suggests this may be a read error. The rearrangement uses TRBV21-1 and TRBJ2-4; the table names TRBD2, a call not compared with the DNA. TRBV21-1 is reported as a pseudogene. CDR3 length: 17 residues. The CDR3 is CASSNTVPSGRGGIQYF. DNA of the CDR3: TGTGCCAGCAGCAACACGGTTCCTAGCGGGAGAGGAGGCATTCAGTACTTC.

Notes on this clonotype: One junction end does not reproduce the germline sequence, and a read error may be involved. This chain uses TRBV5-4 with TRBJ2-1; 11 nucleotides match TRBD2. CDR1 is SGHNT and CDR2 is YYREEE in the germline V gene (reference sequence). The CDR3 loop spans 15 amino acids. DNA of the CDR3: TGTGCCAGCACCTTGGTTCTAGCGGGAGGCAATGAGCAGCTCTTC. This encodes CASTLVLAGGNEQLF.

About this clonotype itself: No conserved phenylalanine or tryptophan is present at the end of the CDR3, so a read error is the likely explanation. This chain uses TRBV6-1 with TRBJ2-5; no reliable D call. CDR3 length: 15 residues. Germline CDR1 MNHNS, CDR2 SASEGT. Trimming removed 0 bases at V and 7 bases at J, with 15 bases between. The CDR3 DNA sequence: TGTGCCAGCAGTGAAGCGGTGGGCGGCCGAGCGACCCAGTACGTC. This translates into CASSEAVGGRATQYV.

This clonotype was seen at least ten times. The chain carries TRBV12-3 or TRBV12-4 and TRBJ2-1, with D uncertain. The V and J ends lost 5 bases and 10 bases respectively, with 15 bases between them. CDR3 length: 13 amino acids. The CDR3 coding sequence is TGTGCCAGCAGTCCCCTAGTGGCCATCGAGCAGTTCTTC. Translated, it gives CASSPLVAIEQFF.

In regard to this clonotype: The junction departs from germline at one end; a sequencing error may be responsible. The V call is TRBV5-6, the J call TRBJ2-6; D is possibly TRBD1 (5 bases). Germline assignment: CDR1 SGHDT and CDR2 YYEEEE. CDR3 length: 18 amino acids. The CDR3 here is CASSLARAGKAGADVLTF. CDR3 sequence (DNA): TGTGCCAGCAGCTTGGCCAGGGCAGGGAAGGCTGGGGCCGACGTCCTGACTTTC.

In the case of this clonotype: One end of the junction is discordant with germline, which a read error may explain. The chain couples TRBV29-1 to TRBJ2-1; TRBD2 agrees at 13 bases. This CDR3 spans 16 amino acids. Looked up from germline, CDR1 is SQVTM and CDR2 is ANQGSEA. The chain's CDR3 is CSVEGLAGRRFDEQFF. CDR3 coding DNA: TGCAGCGTTGAGGGACTAGCGGGAAGACGTTTCGATGAGCAGTTTTTC.

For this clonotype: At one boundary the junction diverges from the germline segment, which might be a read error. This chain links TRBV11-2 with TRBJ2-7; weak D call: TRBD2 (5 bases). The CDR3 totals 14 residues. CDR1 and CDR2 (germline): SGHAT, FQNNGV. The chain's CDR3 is CASSLDGLAYEHYF. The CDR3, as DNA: TGTGCTAGCAGCTTAGATGGACTTGCCTACGAGCACTACTTC.

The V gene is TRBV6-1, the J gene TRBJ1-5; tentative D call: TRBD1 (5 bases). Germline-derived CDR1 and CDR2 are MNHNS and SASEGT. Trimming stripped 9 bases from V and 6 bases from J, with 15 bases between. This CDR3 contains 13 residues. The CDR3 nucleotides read TGTGCCAGTCTACAGGTTGCCACTCAGCCCCAGCATTTT. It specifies CASLQVATQPQHF.

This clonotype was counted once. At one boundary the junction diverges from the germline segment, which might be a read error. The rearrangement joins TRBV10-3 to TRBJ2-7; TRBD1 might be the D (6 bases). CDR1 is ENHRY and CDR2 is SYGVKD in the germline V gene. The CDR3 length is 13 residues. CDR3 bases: TGTGCTATCAGTGGGCAGGGGAAGCATGAGCAGTACTTC. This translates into CAISGQGKHEQYF.

CDR3 sequence reads: CATCPKDSTYEQYF. The CDR3 region has the DNA TGCGCCACCTGCCCCAAGGACAGCACCTACGAGCAGTACTTC. The V and J genes are TRBV4-3 and TRBJ2-7, with D possibly TRBD1 on 6 matching bases. The CDR3 covers 14 residues. V lost 10 bases, J lost 2 bases, and 18 bases lay in between. Germline CDR1 is LGHNA and CDR2 is YSLEER.

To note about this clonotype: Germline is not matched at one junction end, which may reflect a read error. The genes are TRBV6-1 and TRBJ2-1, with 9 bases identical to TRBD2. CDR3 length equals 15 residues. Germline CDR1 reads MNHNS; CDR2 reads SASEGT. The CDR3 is CASSEGLAAHNEQFF. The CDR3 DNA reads TGTGCCAGCAGTGAAGGACTAGCGGCACACAATGAGCAGTTCTTT.